This T cell receptor beta chain was sequenced for a study of cytomegalovirus exposure and HLA in healthy donors. As for the study in general: About four fifths of 398 genotyped donors fell in the Caucasian-associated ancestry cluster.

The CDR3 is 14 residues long. Trimming took 6 bases from V and 7 from J, leaving 17 bases between them. Looked up from germline, CDR1 is SGHRS and CDR2 is YFSETQ. The PCR was carried out with 60 Vbeta primers and 13 Jbeta primers. Sequenced by immunoSEQ multiplex PCR; TCRdb stores in-frame clones only, minus some. This table holds 140,000 to 150,000 clones, around 75% found once. Findings and caveats of the study: As immune exposure information, only CMV serostatus was available. Across donors, most TCRs were seen rarely, yet some public ones were widespread.

This clone was counted a few times. Its antigen remains unidentified. The sequencing sample was made of PBMCs. The sequence was collected from a man aged 60 to 75 in good health and CMV-seronegative. This rearrangement joins TRBV5-1 to TRBJ2-1; no definite D call. The CDR3 DNA sequence: TGCGCCAGCACTAGATACACTCTTGGAAATGAGCAGTTCTTC. Translation: CASTRYTLGNEQFF. The full variable domain, rest sourced from reference TRBV5-1 and TRBJ2-1, is KAGVTQTPRYLIKTRGQQVTLSCSPISGHRSVSWYQQTPGQGLQFLFEYFSETQRNKGNFPGRFSGRQFSNSRSEMNVSTLELGDSALYLCASTRYTLGNEQFFGPGTRLTVL.